Below, one TCR beta chain is given with its context. Its antigen remains unidentified. These data come from a study of CD4+ T cells in melanoma. General study points: Diverse differentiation states were reported for melanoma neoantigen-specific CD4+ T cells. A reported correlation linked neoantigen-specific CD4+ T cells to CD8+, macrophage and B cell function.

J lost 0 bases, V lost 5 bases, and 10 bases had no gene match. In germline, CDR1 is SGHTA, CDR2 FQGNSA. CDR3 length equals 17 residues. Using immunoSEQ multiplex PCR, the repertoire was profiled, and TCRdb retains in-frame clones only, with some absent. The sample lists 90,000 to 130,000 clones; over 80% were seen once. This clonotype was sampled from a human donor with melanoma. This chain uses TRBV7-2 with TRBJ2-4; 7 nucleotides line up with TRBD1. The sample consisted of peripheral blood. CDR3 coding DNA: TGTGCCAGCAGCCCCTCGGGACAGCCTCTAGCCAAAAACATTCAGTACTTC. This gives the protein CASSPSGQPLAKNIQYF.